These T cell receptor beta chains were read from a single sample in a study of breast tumors, draining lymph nodes, adjacent tissues. TCRdb reprocessed the multiplex PCR reads with MiXCR, giving one entry per CDR3 protein. The data contain some 130,000 distinct CDR3 sequences, less than 20% of them seen just once; the ten biggest clones take up less than 4%. Sequencing used axillary lymph node tissue. These receptors originate from a female donor with breast cancer. Some clones in this sample may be carry-over from other donors' samples. Each CDR3 is given with its conserved first and last residue. Fields, in order: J gene, V gene, CDR3 length, CDR3 protein.

j_gene: TRBJ1-4; v_gene: TRBV6-5; len: 12; CDR3aa: CASSITGSNLFF
j_gene: TRBJ1-4; v_gene: TRBV11-2; len: 13; CDR3aa: CASSPGGGGKLFF
j_gene: TRBJ2-7; v_gene: TRBV20-1; len: 16; CDR3aa: CSARDPTSGDLYEQYF
j_gene: TRBJ2-5; v_gene: TRBV4-1; len: 15; CDR3aa: CASSLSGGAQETQYF
j_gene: TRBJ2-5; v_gene: TRBV29-1; len: 13; CDR3aa: CSARQGARETQYF
j_gene: TRBJ1-2; v_gene: TRBV4-1; len: 13; CDR3aa: CASSQGDRNGYTF
j_gene: TRBJ2-2; v_gene: TRBV7-2; len: 14; CDR3aa: CASSLVAGTGELFF
j_gene: TRBJ2-1; v_gene: TRBV11-2; len: 14; CDR3aa: CASSPSAGDVEQFF
j_gene: TRBJ2-7; v_gene: TRBV30; len: 14; CDR3aa: CASSSATTAYEQYF
j_gene: TRBJ1-4; v_gene: TRBV2; len: 14; CDR3aa: CASRIGQPNGKLFF
j_gene: TRBJ2-1; v_gene: TRBV18; len: 15; CDR3aa: CASSRTSGGADEQFF
j_gene: TRBJ2-7; v_gene: TRBV2; len: 15; CDR3aa: CASRETSGRYYEQYF
j_gene: TRBJ2-7; v_gene: TRBV5-1; len: 12; CDR3aa: CASIDREVEQYF
j_gene: TRBJ1-2; v_gene: TRBV15; len: 13; CDR3aa: CATSRARGVGYTF
j_gene: TRBJ1-6; v_gene: TRBV9; len: 16; CDR3aa: CASSPRGEGLNSPLHF
j_gene: TRBJ2-7; v_gene: TRBV6-5; len: 19; CDR3aa: CATYTTGLPTSGRAYEQYF
j_gene: TRBJ1-5; v_gene: TRBV20-1; len: 12; CDR3aa: CSGGVVGQPQHF
j_gene: TRBJ1-3; v_gene: TRBV12-3/TRBV12-4; len: 19; CDR3aa: CASSSPLRTGGAPGNTIYF
j_gene: TRBJ2-2; v_gene: TRBV12-3/TRBV12-4; len: 17; CDR3aa: CASTDTSGGPNTGELFF
j_gene: TRBJ2-5; v_gene: TRBV5-6; len: 14; CDR3aa: CASTDRHDRETQYF
j_gene: TRBJ2-4; v_gene: TRBV20-1; len: 12; CDR3aa: CSASSRQNIQYF
j_gene: TRBJ2-3; v_gene: TRBV24-1; len: 14; CDR3aa: CATGGQGGTDTQYF
j_gene: TRBJ1-6; v_gene: TRBV6-1; len: 14; CDR3aa: CASSDLAGNSPLHF
j_gene: TRBJ2-3; v_gene: TRBV2; len: 13; CDR3aa: CASSGQGLDPQYF
j_gene: TRBJ1-2; v_gene: TRBV20-1; len: 15; CDR3aa: CSARDTRTVNYGYTF
j_gene: TRBJ2-7; v_gene: TRBV20-1; len: 10; CDR3aa: CSARDREQYF
j_gene: TRBJ2-3; v_gene: TRBV19; len: 12; CDR3aa: CASSRGTDTQYF
j_gene: TRBJ2-1; v_gene: TRBV29-1; len: 15; CDR3aa: CSVESWSTGYNEQFF
j_gene: TRBJ2-3; v_gene: TRBV10-1; len: 15; CDR3aa: CASSESGQRTDTQYF
j_gene: TRBJ2-7; v_gene: TRBV4-1; len: 12; CDR3aa: CASSQGLSEQYF
j_gene: TRBJ2-7; v_gene: TRBV13; len: 15; CDR3aa: CASSLSDGGAYEQYF
j_gene: TRBJ2-5; v_gene: TRBV5-4; len: 13; CDR3aa: CATAGATQETQYF
j_gene: TRBJ2-5; v_gene: TRBV5-1; len: 13; CDR3aa: CTSSLGLQETQYF
j_gene: TRBJ2-2; v_gene: TRBV7-9; len: 15; CDR3aa: CASSLARAVAGELFF
j_gene: TRBJ2-1; v_gene: TRBV6-2/TRBV6-3; len: 12; CDR3aa: CASTLNSDEQFF
j_gene: TRBJ2-1; v_gene: TRBV7-8; len: 15; CDR3aa: CASSINDRGGVEQFF
j_gene: TRBJ1-4; v_gene: TRBV30; len: 13; CDR3aa: CAWSEGVDEKLLF
j_gene: TRBJ2-7; v_gene: TRBV20-1; len: 13; CDR3aa: CSASGRHAGEQYF
j_gene: NA; v_gene: TRBV12-3/TRBV12-4; len: 13; CDR3aa: CASSLGQRETQYF
j_gene: TRBJ2-2; v_gene: TRBV7-8; len: 13; CDR3aa: CASSYQSGGELFF
j_gene: TRBJ2-7; v_gene: TRBV6-4; len: 14; CDR3aa: CASSDWTGFYEQYF